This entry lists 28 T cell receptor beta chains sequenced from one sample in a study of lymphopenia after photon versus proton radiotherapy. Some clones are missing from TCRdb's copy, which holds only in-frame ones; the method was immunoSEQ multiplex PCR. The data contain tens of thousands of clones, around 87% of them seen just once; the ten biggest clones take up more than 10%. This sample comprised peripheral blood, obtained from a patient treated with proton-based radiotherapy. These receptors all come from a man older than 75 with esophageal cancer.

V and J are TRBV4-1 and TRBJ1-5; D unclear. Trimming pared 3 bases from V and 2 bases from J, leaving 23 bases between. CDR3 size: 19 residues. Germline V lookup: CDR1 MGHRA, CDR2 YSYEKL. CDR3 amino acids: CASSHYLRTTVLGNQPQHF. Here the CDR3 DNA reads TGCGCCAGCAGCCATTACCTACGGACTACCGTTTTGGGCAATCAGCCCCAGCATTTT.

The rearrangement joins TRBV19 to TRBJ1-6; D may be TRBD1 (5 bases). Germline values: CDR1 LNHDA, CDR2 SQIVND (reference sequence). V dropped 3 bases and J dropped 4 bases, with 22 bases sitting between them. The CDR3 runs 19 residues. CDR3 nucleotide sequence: TGTGCCAGTAGTATGTCGGCAATGAAAGGGGCGTCTTATAATTCACCCCTCCACTTT. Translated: CASSMSAMKGASYNSPLHF. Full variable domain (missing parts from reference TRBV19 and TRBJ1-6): DGGITQSPKYLFRKEGQNVTLSCEQNLNHDAMYWYRQDPGQGLRLIYYSQIVNDFQKGDIAEGYSVSREKKESFPLTVTSAQKNPTAFYLCASSMSAMKGASYNSPLHFGNGTRLTVT.

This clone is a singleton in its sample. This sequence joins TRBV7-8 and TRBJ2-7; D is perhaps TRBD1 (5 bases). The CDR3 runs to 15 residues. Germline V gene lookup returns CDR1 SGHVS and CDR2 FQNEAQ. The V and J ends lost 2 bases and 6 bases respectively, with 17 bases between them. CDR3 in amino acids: CASSLRRPVRAEQYF. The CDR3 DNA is TGTGCCAGCAGCTTACGGAGACCCGTCAGGGCCGAGCAGTACTTC.

The CDR3 DNA reads as TGTGCTAGCGCGGGTTTCCCCGCAGATACGCAGTATTTT. Translating it yields CASAGFPADTQYF. V is TRBV7-7 and J is TRBJ2-3, with D possibly being TRBD2 (5 bases). CDR1 SSHAT and CDR2 FNYEAQ come from the germline V gene (reference sequence). The CDR3 totals 13 residues.

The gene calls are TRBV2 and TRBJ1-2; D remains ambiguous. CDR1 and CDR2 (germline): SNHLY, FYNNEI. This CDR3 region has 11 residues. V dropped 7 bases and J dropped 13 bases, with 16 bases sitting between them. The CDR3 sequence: CASTRDYDATF. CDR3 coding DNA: TGTGCCAGCACCCGAGATTATGACGCCACCTTC.

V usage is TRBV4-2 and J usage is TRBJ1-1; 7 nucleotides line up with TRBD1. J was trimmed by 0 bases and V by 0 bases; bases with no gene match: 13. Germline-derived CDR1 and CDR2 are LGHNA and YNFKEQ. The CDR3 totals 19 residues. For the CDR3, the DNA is TGTGCCAGCAGCCAAGATCAAGGAACAGGGGCATTAATGAACACTGAAGCTTTCTTT. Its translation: CASSQDQGTGALMNTEAFF.

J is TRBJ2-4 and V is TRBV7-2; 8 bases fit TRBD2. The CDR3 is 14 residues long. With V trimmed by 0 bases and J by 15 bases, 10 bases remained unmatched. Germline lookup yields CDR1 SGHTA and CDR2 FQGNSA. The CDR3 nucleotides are TGTGCCAGCAGCTTAGCGAAAGAAGCGGGAGCGCGGTACTTC. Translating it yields CASSLAKEAGARYF.

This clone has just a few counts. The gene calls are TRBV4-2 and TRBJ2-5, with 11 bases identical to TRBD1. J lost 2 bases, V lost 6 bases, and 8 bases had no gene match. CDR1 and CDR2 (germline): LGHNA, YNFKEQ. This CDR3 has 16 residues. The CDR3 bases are TGTGCCAGCAGTCGAAGAGGGGACAGGGGGCAAGAGACCCAGTACTTC. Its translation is CASSRRGDRGQETQYF.

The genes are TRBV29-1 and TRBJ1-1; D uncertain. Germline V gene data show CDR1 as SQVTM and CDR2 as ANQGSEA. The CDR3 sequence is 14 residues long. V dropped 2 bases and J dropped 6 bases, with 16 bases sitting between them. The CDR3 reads CSVESQLTPAEAFF. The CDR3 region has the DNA TGCAGCGTTGAATCTCAACTCACCCCAGCTGAAGCTTTCTTT.

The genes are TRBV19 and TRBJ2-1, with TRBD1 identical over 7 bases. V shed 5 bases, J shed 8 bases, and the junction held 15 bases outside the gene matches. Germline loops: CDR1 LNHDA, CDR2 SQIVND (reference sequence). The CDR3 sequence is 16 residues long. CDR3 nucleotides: TGTGCCAGTAGTCCCCTCCCCGGGACAGTTCGTGATGAGCAGTTCTTC. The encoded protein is CASSPLPGTVRDEQFF.

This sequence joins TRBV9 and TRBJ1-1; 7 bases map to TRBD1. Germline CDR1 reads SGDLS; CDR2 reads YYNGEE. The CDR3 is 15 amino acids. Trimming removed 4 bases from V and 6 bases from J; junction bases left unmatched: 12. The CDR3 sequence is CASSPGDRPNAEAFF. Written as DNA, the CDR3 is TGTGCCAGCAGCCCGGGGGACAGACCCAATGCTGAAGCTTTCTTT.

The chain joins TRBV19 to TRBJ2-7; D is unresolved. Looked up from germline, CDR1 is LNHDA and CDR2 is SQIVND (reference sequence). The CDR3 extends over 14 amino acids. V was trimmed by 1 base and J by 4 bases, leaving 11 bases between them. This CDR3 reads CASSIGQVSYEQYF. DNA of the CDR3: TGTGCCAGTAGTATAGGCCAGGTCTCATACGAGCAGTACTTC.

As DNA, the CDR3 is TGCGCCAGCATGCGAAACCCGAGCACAGATACGCAGTATTTT. Translation: CASMRNPSTDTQYF. V and J are TRBV5-1 and TRBJ2-3, with D unresolved. Trimming cost V 6 bases and J 0 bases, with 11 bases left between them. The germline gives CDR1 SGHRS, CDR2 YFSETQ. CDR3 length: 14 amino acids.

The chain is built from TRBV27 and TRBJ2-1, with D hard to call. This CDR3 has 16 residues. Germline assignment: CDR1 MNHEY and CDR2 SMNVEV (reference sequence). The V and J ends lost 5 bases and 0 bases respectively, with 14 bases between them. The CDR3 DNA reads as TGTGCCAGCAGTACGCCGTGGACCACCTCCTACAATGAGCAGTTCTTC. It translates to CASSTPWTTSYNEQFF.

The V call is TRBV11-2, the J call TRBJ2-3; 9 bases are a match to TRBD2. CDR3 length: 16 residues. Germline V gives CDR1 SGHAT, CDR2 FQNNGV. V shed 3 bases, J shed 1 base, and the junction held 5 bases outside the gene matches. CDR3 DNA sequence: TGTGCCAGCAGCTTTAGGGGCGGGAGGGGCACAGATACGCAGTATTTT. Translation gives CASSFRGGRGTDTQYF.

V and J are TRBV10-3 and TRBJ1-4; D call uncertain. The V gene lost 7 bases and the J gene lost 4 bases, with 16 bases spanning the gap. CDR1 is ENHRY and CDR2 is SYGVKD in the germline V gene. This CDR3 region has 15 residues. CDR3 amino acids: CAIKKESYGNEKLFF. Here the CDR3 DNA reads TGTGCCATCAAAAAGGAAAGCTACGGTAATGAAAAACTGTTTTTT.

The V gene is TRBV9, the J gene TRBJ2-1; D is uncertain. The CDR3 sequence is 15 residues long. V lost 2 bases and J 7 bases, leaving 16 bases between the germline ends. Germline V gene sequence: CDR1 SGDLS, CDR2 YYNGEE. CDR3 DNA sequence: TGTGCCAGCAGCGTCCGATTTGGGGAAGGGAATGAGCAGTTCTTC. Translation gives CASSVRFGEGNEQFF.

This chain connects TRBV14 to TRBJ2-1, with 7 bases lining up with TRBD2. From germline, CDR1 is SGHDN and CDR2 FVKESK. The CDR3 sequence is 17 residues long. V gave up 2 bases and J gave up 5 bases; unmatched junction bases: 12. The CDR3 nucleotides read TGTGCCAGCAGCCAAAAAACTAGCGTGGGCTTCAACAATGAGCAGTTCTTC. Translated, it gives CASSQKTSVGFNNEQFF.

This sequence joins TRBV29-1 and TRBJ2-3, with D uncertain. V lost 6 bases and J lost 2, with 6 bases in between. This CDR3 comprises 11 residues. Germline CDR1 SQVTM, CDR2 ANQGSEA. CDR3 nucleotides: TGCAGCGTAGGCAACACAGATACGCAGTATTTT. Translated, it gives CSVGNTDTQYF.

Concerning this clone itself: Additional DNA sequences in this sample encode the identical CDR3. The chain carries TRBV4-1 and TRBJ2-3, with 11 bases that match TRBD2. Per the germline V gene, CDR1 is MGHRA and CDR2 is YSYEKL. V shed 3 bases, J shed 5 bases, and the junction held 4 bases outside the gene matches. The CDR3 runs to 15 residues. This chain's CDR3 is CASSQVSGGGDTQYF. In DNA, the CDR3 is TGCGCCAGCAGCCAGGTTAGCGGGGGGGGAGATACGCAGTATTTT.

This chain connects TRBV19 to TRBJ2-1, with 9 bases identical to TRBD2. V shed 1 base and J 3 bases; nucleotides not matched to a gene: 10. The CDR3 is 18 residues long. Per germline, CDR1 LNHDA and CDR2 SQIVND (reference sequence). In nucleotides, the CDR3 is TGTGCCAGTAGTATAGGAACCAACGCGGGGGGGATCTACAATGAGCAGTTCTTC. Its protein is CASSIGTNAGGIYNEQFF.

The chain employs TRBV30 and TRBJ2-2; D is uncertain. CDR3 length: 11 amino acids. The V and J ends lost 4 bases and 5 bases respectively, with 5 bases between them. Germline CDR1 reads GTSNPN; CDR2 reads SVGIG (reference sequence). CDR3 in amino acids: CAWTLTGELFF. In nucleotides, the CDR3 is TGTGCCTGGACCCTAACCGGGGAGCTGTTTTTT.

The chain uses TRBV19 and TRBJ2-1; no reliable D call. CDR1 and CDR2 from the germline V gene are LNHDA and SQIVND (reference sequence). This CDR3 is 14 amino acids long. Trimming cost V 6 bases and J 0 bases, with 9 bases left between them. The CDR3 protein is CASRDFSSYNEQFF. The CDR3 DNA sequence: TGTGCCAGTAGAGACTTTAGCTCCTACAATGAGCAGTTCTTC.

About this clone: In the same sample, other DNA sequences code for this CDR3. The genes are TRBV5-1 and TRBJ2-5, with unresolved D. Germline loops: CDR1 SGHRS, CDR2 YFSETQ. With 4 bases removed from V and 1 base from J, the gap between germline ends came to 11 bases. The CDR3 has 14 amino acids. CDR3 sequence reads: CASSPGSTQETQYF. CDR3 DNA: TGCGCCAGCAGCCCTGGAAGTACCCAAGAGACCCAGTACTTC.

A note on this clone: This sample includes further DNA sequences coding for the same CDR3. The CDR3 here is CASSGGGFANYGYTF. The CDR3 bases are TGTGCCAGCAGTGGAGGAGGCTTTGCTAACTATGGCTACACCTTC. The rearrangement joins TRBV2 to TRBJ1-2; D call uncertain. V was shortened by 4 bases and J by 0 bases, with 12 bases between the two germline ends. The germline V gene encodes CDR1 SNHLY and CDR2 FYNNEI. CDR3 length: 15 amino acids.

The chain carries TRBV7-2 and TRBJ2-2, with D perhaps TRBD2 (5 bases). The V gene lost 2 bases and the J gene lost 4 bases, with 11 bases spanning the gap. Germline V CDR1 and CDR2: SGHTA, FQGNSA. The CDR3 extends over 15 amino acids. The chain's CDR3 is CASSLFFAGTGELFF. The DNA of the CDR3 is TGTGCCAGCAGCTTATTCTTCGCGGGCACCGGGGAGCTGTTTTTT.

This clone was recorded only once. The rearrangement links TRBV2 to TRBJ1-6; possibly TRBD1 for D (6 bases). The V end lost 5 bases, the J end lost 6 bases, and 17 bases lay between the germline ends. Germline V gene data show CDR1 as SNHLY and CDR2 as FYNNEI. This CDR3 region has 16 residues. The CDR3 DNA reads TGTGCCAGCAGTCGTATGGGGACATCAACTAATTCACCCCTCCACTTT. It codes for CASSRMGTSTNSPLHF.

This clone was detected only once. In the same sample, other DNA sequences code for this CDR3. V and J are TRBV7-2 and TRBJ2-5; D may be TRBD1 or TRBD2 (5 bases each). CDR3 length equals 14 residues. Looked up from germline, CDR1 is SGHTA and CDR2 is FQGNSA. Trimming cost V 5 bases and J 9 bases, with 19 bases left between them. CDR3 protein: CASSVPGPPRPQYF. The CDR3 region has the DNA TGTGCCAGCAGCGTCCCGGGACCCCCGAGGCCCCAGTACTTC. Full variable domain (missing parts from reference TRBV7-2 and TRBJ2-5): GAGVSQSPSNKVTEKGKDVELRCDPISGHTALYWYRQSLGQGLEFLIYFQGNSAPDKSGLPSDRFSAERTGGSVSTLTIQRTQQEDSAVYLCASSVPGPPRPQYFGPGTRLLVL.